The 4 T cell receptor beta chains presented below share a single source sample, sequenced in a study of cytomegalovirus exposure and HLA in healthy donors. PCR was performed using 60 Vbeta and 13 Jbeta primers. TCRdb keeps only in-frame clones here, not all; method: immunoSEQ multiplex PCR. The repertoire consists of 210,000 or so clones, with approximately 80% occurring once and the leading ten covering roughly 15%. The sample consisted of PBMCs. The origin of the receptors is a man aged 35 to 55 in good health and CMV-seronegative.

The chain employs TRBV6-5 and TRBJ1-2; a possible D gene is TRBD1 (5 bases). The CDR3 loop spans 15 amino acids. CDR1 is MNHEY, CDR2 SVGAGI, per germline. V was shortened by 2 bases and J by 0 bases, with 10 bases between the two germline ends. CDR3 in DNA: TGTGCCAGCAGTTACATGACAGCTGCTAACTATGGCTACACCTTC. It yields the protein CASSYMTAANYGYTF.

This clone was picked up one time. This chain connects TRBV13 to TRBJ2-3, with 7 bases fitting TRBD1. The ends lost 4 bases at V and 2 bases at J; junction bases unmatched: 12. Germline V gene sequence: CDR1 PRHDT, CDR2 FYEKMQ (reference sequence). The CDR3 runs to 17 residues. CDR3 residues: CASSSQPRDRFTDTQYF. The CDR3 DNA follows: TGTGCCAGCAGCTCCCAACCCAGGGACAGATTCACAGATACGCAGTATTTT.

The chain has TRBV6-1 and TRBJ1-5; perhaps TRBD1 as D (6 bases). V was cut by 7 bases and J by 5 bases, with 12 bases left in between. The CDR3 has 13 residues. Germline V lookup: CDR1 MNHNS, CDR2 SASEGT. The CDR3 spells CASTRAGDQPQHF. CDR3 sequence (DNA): TGTGCCAGCACTAGGGCAGGGGATCAGCCCCAGCATTTT.

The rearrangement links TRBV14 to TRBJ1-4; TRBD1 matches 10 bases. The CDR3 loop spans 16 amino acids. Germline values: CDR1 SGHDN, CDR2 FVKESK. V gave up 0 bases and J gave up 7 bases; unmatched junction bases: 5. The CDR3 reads CASSQDTRDRGEKLFF. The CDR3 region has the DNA TGTGCCAGCAGCCAAGATACCCGGGACAGGGGTGAAAAACTGTTTTTT.